This entry concerns a single T cell receptor (beta chain). Other DNA sequences from this sample encode an identical CDR3 as well. CDR1 is SGDLS, CDR2 YYNGEE, per germline. Losses at the gene ends were 0 bases for V and 6 bases for J; bases not matched to a gene: 3. The CDR3 sequence is 15 residues long. The source of the sample is a study of blood T cell repertoires in COVID-19. Study-level information: Sites in the United States, Italy and Spain provided acute and convalescent COVID-19 samples.

Original handling: Reference gene primer amplification gave estimated nucleated cell counts. TCRdb's table, derived via immunoSEQ multiplex PCR, lists solely in-frame clones and lacks some. V and J calls and clone size are copied from that table; D and trimming were computed from the DNA. The sample lists 150,000 to 200,000 clones, around 84% occurring once. The rearrangement joins TRBV9 to TRBJ2-3; 11 nucleotides agree with TRBD2. The sample consisted of peripheral blood. The sequence derives from a man aged 35 to 55 with active or convalescent COVID-19. CDR3 in amino acids: CASSVVSGGADTQYF. CDR3 DNA: TGTGCCAGCAGCGTAGTTAGCGGGGGGGCGGATACGCAGTATTTT. The entire variable domain, with the rest obtained from reference TRBV9 and TRBJ2-3, is as follows: DSGVTQTPKHLITATGQRVTLRCSPRSGDLSVYWYQQSLDQGLQFLIQYYNGEERAKGNILERFSAQQFPDLHSELNLSSLELGDSALYFCASSVVSGGADTQYFGPGTRLTVL.